These 3 T cell receptor beta chains were sequenced from one sample in a study of blood T cell repertoires in COVID-19. The protocol was immunoSEQ multiplex PCR, while the TCRdb copy is restricted to in-frame clones and leaves out a portion. The repertoire holds 200,000 or so clones, roughly 88% seen once, with approximately 11% in the top ten. The specimen was peripheral blood. These receptors were taken from a human donor with active or convalescent COVID-19. The donor label of this sample is uncertain.

The chain recombines TRBV5-5 with TRBJ1-5, with D possibly TRBD1 on 6 matching bases. This CDR3 is 15 amino acids long. Germline CDR1 and CDR2: SGHKS and YYEKEE (reference sequence). V was pared by 1 base and J by 3 bases, with 11 bases between. This CDR3 reads CASSLTGINNQPQHF. CDR3 DNA: TGTGCCAGCAGCTTGACAGGGATTAACAATCAGCCCCAGCATTTT.

The rearrangement links TRBV5-1 to TRBJ2-3, with 14 bases matching TRBD2. The ends lost 4 bases at V and 5 bases at J; junction bases unmatched: 12. The CDR3 covers 18 residues. Germline CDR1 is SGHRS and CDR2 is YFSETQ. The CDR3 DNA sequence: TGCGCCAGCAGCCAAAAGACTAGCGGGGGGGCCAAAGAAGATACGCAGTATTTT. This translates into CASSQKTSGGAKEDTQYF.

The chain has TRBV18 and TRBJ2-1, with 15 bases fitting TRBD2. With V trimmed by 2 bases and J by 3 bases, 11 bases remained unmatched. The CDR3 is 20 residues long. The V gene's germline CDR1 is KGHSH and CDR2 LQKENI. The CDR3 loop is CASSPSVRTSGRGDYNEQFF. The CDR3 DNA is TGTGCCAGCTCACCATCGGTGCGGACTAGCGGGAGGGGGGACTACAATGAGCAGTTCTTC. The whole variable domain, remainder taken from reference TRBV18 and TRBJ2-1, is NAGVMQNPRHLVRRRGQEARLRCSPMKGHSHVYWYRQLPEEGLKFMVYLQKENIIDESGMPKERFSAEFPKEGPSILRIQQVVRGDSAAYFCASSPSVRTSGRGDYNEQFFGPGTRLTVL.